The next 22 T cell receptor beta chains were all read from a single sample in a study of identical twins. TCRdb redid the calling of the 5' RACE reads with MiXCR, one entry per CDR3 protein. This sample carries around 500,000 distinct CDR3 sequences, around 14% of them seen once, and the ten largest clones take roughly 0.5%. Another study also made use of these data, one on yellow fever vaccine responses in identical twins.

The specimen sequenced was CD4+ T cells sorted from blood. The receptors stem from a woman under 30 in good health.

At least ten counts were recorded for this clonotype. The genes are TRBV20-1 and TRBJ2-5, with D perhaps matching TRBD2 (5 bases). This CDR3 is 15 amino acids long. The V end was cut by 8 bases, the J end by 5 bases, with 24 bases between. Germline values: CDR1 DFQATT, CDR2 SNEGSKA (reference sequence). As DNA, the CDR3 is TGCAGTCCATCCCCTAGAGGTGGCGGCGGGGAGACCCAGTACTTC. This encodes CSPSPRGGGGETQYF.

The J gene is TRBJ2-3, the V gene TRBV11-2; D gene uncertain. Germline CDR1 reads SGHAT; CDR2 reads FQNNGV. Trimming left V 4 bases short and J 1 base short, with 9 bases between. The CDR3 runs to 14 residues. CDR3 sequence: CASSWKSGTDTQYF. As DNA, the CDR3 is TGTGCCAGCAGCTGGAAAAGTGGCACAGATACGCAGTATTTT.

This clonotype was observed many times. This sequence joins TRBV5-1 and TRBJ2-1; D gene ambiguous. Deletions cut 4 bases from V and 5 bases from J, with 16 bases between. Germline V CDR1 and CDR2: SGHRS, YFSETQ. The CDR3 has 15 amino acids. CDR3 in amino acids: CASSPTDRENNEQFF. The CDR3 nucleotides read TGCGCCAGCAGCCCTACCGATAGAGAAAACAATGAGCAGTTCTTC.

The rearrangement uses TRBV4-3 and TRBJ2-7, with D perhaps TRBD1 (6 bases). The germline gives CDR1 LGHNA, CDR2 YSLEER. Trimming removed 0 bases from V and 0 bases from J, with 12 bases in between. The CDR3 is 16 residues long. CDR3 loop: CASSQDRTGPSYEQYF. Here the CDR3 DNA reads TGCGCCAGCAGCCAAGATAGAACAGGGCCCTCCTACGAGCAGTACTTC.

This clonotype has only a few counts. The rearrangement joins TRBV29-1 to TRBJ2-7; D is tentatively TRBD1 or TRBD2 (5 bases each). This CDR3 has 15 residues. Per the germline V gene, CDR1 is SQVTM and CDR2 is ANQGSEA. The ends were cut back, 0 bases at V and 3 bases at J, with 15 bases in the middle. The CDR3 nucleotides read TGCAGCGTTGAAGAGGCCGGGACCGGAGGCTACGAGCAGTACTTC. Translated, it gives CSVEEAGTGGYEQYF.

Ten or more counts support this clonotype. The CDR3 region is CASSPRGGRQNIQYF. The CDR3 coding sequence is TGTGCCAGCAGCCCACGGGGGGGCCGGCAAAACATTCAGTACTTC. The gene calls are TRBV5-6 and TRBJ2-4, with 8 nucleotides matching TRBD2. Germline CDR1 SGHDT, CDR2 YYEEEE. The CDR3 is 15 residues long. The V and J ends lost 4 bases and 5 bases, in that order; junction bases with no gene match: 8.

This clonotype is categorized as medium-sized. The chain employs TRBV11-2 and TRBJ2-5; D is tentatively TRBD1 or TRBD2 (5 bases each). V was shortened by 3 bases and J by 3 bases, with 14 bases between the two germline ends. CDR1 is SGHAT, CDR2 FQNNGV, per germline. The CDR3 extends over 15 amino acids. The CDR3 reads CASSFYGTEKETQYF. The CDR3 DNA reads TGTGCCAGCAGCTTTTACGGGACGGAAAAAGAGACCCAGTACTTC.

The CDR3 DNA reads TGCAGTGCTAGAGATCCCAGCGGACGAAGCACAGATACGCAGTATTTT. This gives the protein CSARDPSGRSTDTQYF. This chain uses TRBV20-1 with TRBJ2-3; the D gene is possibly TRBD2 (5 bases). The CDR3 totals 16 residues. Germline V gene data show CDR1 as DFQATT and CDR2 as SNEGSKA (reference sequence). Trimming took off 0 bases at V and 0 bases at J, with 13 bases between the two ends.

This clonotype was observed a handful of times. The V gene is TRBV2, the J gene TRBJ2-3; 10 nucleotides line up with TRBD1. Germline CDR1 and CDR2: SNHLY and FYNNEI. The CDR3 covers 15 residues. V was clipped by 4 bases and J by 3 bases; unmatched bases: 4. The CDR3 DNA sequence: TGTGCCAGCAGTGTCGACAGGGGGCTTACAGATACGCAGTATTTT. This encodes CASSVDRGLTDTQYF.

Ten or more counts support this clonotype. The V gene is TRBV7-8, the J gene TRBJ2-7, with 7 nucleotides matching TRBD2. Germline trimming cut 3 bases from V and 11 bases from J; bases unmatched to any gene: 13. The CDR3 is 14 amino acids. Per the germline V gene, CDR1 is SGHVS and CDR2 is FQNEAQ. CDR3 residues: CASSFSRDYRREYF. CDR3 bases: TGTGCCAGCAGCTTTTCCCGGGACTACCGGCGGGAGTACTTC.

This clonotype came up a few times. This chain uses TRBV18 with TRBJ2-1; maybe TRBD2 (5 bases). The germline CDR1 and CDR2 sequences are KGHSH and LQKENI. The ends were cut back, 1 base at V and 3 bases at J, with 19 bases in the middle. The CDR3 runs 18 residues. In DNA form, the CDR3 reads TGTGCCAGCTCACCACAAGAGGGCCTAGTTACTAACTACAATGAGCAGTTCTTC. Its translation: CASSPQEGLVTNYNEQFF.

The chain links TRBV28 to TRBJ2-6, with a possible D match to TRBD1 (5 bases). CDR3 length: 18 residues. Germline CDR1 is MDHEN and CDR2 is SYDVKM. Trimming left V 4 bases short and J 0 bases short, with 16 bases between. CDR3 in DNA: TGTGCCAGCAGTTCACCCACCCTGACAGACTCTGGGGCCAACGTCCTGACTTTC. Its translation is CASSSPTLTDSGANVLTF.

The chain uses TRBV7-9 and TRBJ1-5; D is ambiguous. Between the trimmed V and J ends, which lost 5 bases and 7 bases, there was a span of 15 bases. Per the germline V gene, CDR1 is SEHNR and CDR2 is FQNEAQ (reference sequence). The CDR3 runs to 14 residues. For the CDR3, the DNA is TGTGCCAGCAGCACTCAAGCCCCCGAACAGCCCCAGCATTTT. This codes for CASSTQAPEQPQHF.

The chain couples TRBV6-1 to TRBJ2-1; the match to TRBD2 covers 9 bases. Trimming at V came to 4 bases and at J to 5 bases, leaving 6 bases not matched to a gene. Germline CDR1 and CDR2: MNHNS and SASEGT. This CDR3 is built from 15 residues. The CDR3 nucleotides read TGTGCCAGCAGTGGACCGGGACTAGCCGACAATGAGCAGTTCTTC. Translation: CASSGPGLADNEQFF.

In its sample, this clonotype was seen a few times. The chain joins TRBV7-2 to TRBJ2-7, with D perhaps matching TRBD2 (6 bases). CDR1 is SGHTA, CDR2 FQGNSA, per germline. With 4 bases removed from V and 7 bases from J, the gap between germline ends came to 17 bases. The CDR3 loop spans 14 amino acids. The DNA of the CDR3 is TGTGCCAGCAGCTCCCATAGCGGCCCCACGGAGCAGTACTTC. Its protein product is CASSSHSGPTEQYF.

CDR3 sequence reads: CASSSPGQKYGYTF. The DNA for the CDR3 is TGTGCCAGCAGTTCTCCGGGACAAAAGTATGGCTACACCTTC. The chain is built from TRBV28 and TRBJ1-2, with D perhaps matching TRBD1 (6 bases). The V and J ends lost 4 bases and 5 bases respectively, with 14 bases between them. The CDR3 is 14 amino acids. In germline, CDR1 is MDHEN, CDR2 SYDVKM.

This clonotype was seen ten or more times. CDR3 sequence reads: CASSAPGLATYEQYF. The CDR3 bases are TGTGCCAGCAGTGCCCCGGGACTAGCGACCTACGAGCAGTACTTC. The V call is TRBV6-1, the J call TRBJ2-7; 10 bases match TRBD2. The junction had 5 bases not matched to a gene; V was cut back by 4 bases and J by 2 bases. The germline V gene has CDR1 MNHNS and CDR2 SASEGT. CDR3 length: 15 residues.

The sample holds a few counts of this clonotype. J is TRBJ1-4 and V is TRBV3-1, with D unclear. V lost 1 base to trimming and J lost 4 bases, with 13 bases between them. This CDR3 contains 16 residues. The germline V gene has CDR1 LGHDT and CDR2 YNNKEL (reference sequence). The CDR3 reads CASSQVGGSINEKLFF. The CDR3 nucleotides are TGTGCCAGCAGCCAAGTTGGTGGGTCGATTAATGAAAAACTGTTTTTT. Full variable domain (missing parts from reference TRBV3-1 and TRBJ1-4): DTAVSQTPKYLVTQMGNDKSIKCEQNLGHDTMYWYKQDSKKFLKIMFSYNNKELIINETVPNRFSPKSPDKAHLNLHINSLELGDSAVYFCASSQVGGSINEKLFFGSGTQLSVL.

The table lists this clonotype with a few counts. This chain joins TRBV29-1 and TRBJ2-1, with TRBD2 matching 9 bases. The CDR3 consists of 14 residues. Germline lookup yields CDR1 SQVTM and CDR2 ANQGSEA. The ends lost 7 bases at V and 4 bases at J; junction bases unmatched: 8. The CDR3 protein is CSAPVAGGYNEQFF. CDR3 sequence (DNA): TGCAGCGCCCCTGTGGCGGGGGGGTACAATGAGCAGTTCTTC.

There are a few counts of this clonotype. The gene calls are TRBV6-5 and TRBJ2-5; unclear D gene. The CDR3 has 14 residues. The germline V gene encodes CDR1 MNHEY and CDR2 SVGAGI. With 2 bases removed from V and 4 bases from J, the gap between germline ends came to 11 bases. In DNA, the CDR3 is TGTGCCAGCAGTTACGGAAGGCAGACAGAGACCCAGTACTTC. Translated: CASSYGRQTETQYF.

This clonotype turned up a few times. The chain couples TRBV10-1 to TRBJ2-7; tentatively, D is TRBD1 or TRBD2 (5 bases each). Trimming removed 6 bases from V and 2 bases from J, with 17 bases in between. CDR1 and CDR2 (germline): WNHNN, SYGVQD (reference sequence). This CDR3 comprises 15 residues. CDR3 region: CASSPYGDGAYEQYF. The DNA for the CDR3 is TGCGCCAGCAGCCCCTATGGGGACGGAGCCTACGAGCAGTACTTC.

This sequence joins TRBV7-2 and TRBJ2-3, with 11 positions matching TRBD2. J was trimmed by 7 bases and V by 3 bases; bases with no gene match: 12. The CDR3 covers 17 residues. Germline CDR1 SGHTA, CDR2 FQGNSA. CDR3 nucleotide sequence: TGTGCCAGCAGCTTTACTAGCGGGAGATCAGTGGCGAATACGCAGTATTTT. Its translation: CASSFTSGRSVANTQYF.